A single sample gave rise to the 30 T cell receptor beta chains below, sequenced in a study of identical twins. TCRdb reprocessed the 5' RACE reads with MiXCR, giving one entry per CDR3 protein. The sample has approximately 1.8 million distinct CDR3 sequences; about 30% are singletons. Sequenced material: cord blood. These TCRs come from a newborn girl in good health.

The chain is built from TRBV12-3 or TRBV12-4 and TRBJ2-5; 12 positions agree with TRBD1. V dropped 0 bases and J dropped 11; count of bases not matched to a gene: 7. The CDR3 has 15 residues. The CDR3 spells CASSLAGTGGNEQYF. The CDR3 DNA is TGTGCCAGCAGTTTAGCGGGGACAGGGGGCAATGAGCAGTACTTC.

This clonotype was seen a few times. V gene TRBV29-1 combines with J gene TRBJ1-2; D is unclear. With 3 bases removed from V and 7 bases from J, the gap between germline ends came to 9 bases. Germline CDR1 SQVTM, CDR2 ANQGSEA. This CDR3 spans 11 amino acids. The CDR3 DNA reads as TGCAGCGTTGAGGGCGGGTTTGGCTACACCTTC. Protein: CSVEGGFGYTF.

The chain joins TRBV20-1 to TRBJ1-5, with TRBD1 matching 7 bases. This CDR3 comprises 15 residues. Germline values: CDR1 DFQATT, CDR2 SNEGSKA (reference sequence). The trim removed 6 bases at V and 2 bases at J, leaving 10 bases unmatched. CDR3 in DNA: TGCAGTGCCATACGGACAGGCGGGGGCAATCAGCCCCAGCATTTT. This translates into CSAIRTGGGNQPQHF.

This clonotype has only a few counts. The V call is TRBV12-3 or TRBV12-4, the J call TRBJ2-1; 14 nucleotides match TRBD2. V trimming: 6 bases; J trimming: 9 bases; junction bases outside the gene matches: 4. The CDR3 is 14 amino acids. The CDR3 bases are TGTGCCAGCAGAGAAGGGACTAGCGGGGGTGAGCAGTTCTTC. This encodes CASREGTSGGEQFF.

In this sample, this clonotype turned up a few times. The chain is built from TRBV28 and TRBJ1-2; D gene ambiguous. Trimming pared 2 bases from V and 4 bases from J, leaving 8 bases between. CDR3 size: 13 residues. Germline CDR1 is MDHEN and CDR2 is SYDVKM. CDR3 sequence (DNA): TGTGCCAGCAGTTTAGAGTCCGCCTATGGCTACACCTTC. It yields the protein CASSLESAYGYTF.

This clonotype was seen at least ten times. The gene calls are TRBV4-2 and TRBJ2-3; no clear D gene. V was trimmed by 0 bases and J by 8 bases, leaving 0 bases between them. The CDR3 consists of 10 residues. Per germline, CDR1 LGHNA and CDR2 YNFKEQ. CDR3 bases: TGTGCCAGCAGCCAAGATACGCAGTATTTT. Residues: CASSQDTQYF.

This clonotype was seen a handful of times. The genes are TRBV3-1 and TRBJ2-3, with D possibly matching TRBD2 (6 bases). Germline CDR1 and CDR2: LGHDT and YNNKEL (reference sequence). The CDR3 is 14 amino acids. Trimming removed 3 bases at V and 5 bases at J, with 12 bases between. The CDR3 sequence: CASSQSGEEDTQYF. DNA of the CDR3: TGTGCCAGCAGCCAGTCGGGGGAGGAAGATACGCAGTATTTT.

The CDR3 here is CAAGVRGYTF. CDR3 coding DNA: TGTGCAGCGGGCGTGAGGGGCTACACCTTC. The J gene is TRBJ1-2, the V gene TRBV28; D is unclear. CDR1 and CDR2 from the germline V gene are MDHEN and SYDVKM. This CDR3 is built from 10 residues.

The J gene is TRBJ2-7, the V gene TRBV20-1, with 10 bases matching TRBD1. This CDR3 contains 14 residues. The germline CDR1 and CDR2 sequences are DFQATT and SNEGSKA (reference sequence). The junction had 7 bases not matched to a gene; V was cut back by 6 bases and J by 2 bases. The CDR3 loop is CSASKGTGAYEQYF. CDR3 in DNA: TGCAGTGCCTCAAAGGGGACAGGGGCCTACGAGCAGTACTTC.

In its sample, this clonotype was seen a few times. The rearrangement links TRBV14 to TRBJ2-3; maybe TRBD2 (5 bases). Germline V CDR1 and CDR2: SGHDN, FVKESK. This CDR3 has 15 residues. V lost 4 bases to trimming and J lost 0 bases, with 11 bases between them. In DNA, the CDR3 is TGTGCCAGCAGCCGGAGGCCTCTTAGCACAGATACGCAGTATTTT. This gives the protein CASSRRPLSTDTQYF. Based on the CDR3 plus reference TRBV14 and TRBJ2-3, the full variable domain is EAGVTQFPSHSVIEKGQTVTLRCDPISGHDNLYWYRRVMGKEIKFLLHFVKESKQDESGMPNNRFLAERTGGTYSTLKVQPAELEDSGVYFCASSRRPLSTDTQYFGPGTRLTVL.

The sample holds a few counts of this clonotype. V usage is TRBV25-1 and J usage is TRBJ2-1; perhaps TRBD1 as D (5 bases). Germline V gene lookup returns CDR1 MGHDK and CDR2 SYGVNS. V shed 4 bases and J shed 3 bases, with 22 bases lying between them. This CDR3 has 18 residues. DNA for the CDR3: TGTGCCAGCAGTGGTAATATTAGGGCGGACAAGGGCTACAATGAGCAGTTCTTC. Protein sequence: CASSGNIRADKGYNEQFF.

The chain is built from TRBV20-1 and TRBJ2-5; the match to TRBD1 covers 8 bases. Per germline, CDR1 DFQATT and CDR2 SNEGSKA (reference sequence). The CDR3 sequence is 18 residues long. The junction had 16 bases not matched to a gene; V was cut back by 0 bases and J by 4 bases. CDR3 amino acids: CSARDPQVGQGYRETQYF. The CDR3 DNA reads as TGCAGTGCTAGAGATCCCCAGGTTGGACAGGGTTACCGAGAGACCCAGTACTTC.

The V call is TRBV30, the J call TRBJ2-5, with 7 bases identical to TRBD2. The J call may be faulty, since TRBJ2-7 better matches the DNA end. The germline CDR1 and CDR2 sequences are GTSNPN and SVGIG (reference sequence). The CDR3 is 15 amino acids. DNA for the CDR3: TGTGCCTGGAGTCCCCTCACTAGCGTTAACCACGAGCAGTACTTC. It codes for CAWSPLTSVNHEQYF.

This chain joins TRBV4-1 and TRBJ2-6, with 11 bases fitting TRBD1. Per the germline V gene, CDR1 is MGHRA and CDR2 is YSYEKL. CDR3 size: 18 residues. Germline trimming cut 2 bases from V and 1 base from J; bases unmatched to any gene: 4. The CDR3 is CASSQKGQGVSGANVLTF. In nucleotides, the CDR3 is TGCGCCAGCAGCCAAAAGGGACAGGGGGTTTCTGGGGCCAACGTCCTGACTTTC.

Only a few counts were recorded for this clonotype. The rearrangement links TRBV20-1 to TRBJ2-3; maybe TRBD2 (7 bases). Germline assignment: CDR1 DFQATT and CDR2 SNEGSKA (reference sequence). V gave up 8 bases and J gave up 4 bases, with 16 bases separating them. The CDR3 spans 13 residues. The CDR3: CSRGGGIADTQYF. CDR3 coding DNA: TGCAGTAGGGGCGGGGGCATCGCAGATACGCAGTATTTT.

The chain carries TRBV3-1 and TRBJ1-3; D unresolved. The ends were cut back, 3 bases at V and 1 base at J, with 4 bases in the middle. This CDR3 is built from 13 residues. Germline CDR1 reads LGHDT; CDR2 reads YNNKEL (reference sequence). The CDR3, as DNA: TGTGCCAGCAGCCAGAATTCTGGAAACACCATATATTTT. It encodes CASSQNSGNTIYF. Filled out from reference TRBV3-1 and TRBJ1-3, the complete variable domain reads DTAVSQTPKYLVTQMGNDKSIKCEQNLGHDTMYWYKQDSKKFLKIMFSYNNKELIINETVPNRFSPKSPDKAHLNLHINSLELGDSAVYFCASSQNSGNTIYFGEGSWLTVV.

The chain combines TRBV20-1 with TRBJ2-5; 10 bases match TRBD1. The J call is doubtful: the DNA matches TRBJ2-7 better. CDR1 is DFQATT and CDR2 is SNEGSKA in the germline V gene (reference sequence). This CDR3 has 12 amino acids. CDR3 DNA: TGCAGTGCTAGAGGGACAGGGGGCGAGCAGTACTTC. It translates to CSARGTGGEQYF.

In DNA, the CDR3 is TGTGCCAGCAGGTTCATAGGACAGGGATCCGAGCAGTACTTC. This encodes CASRFIGQGSEQYF. This chain links TRBV6-5 with TRBJ2-4; 8 nucleotides line up with TRBD1. The J call is doubtful: the DNA matches TRBJ2-7 better. Germline V gene sequence: CDR1 MNHEY, CDR2 SVGAGI. This CDR3 contains 14 residues.

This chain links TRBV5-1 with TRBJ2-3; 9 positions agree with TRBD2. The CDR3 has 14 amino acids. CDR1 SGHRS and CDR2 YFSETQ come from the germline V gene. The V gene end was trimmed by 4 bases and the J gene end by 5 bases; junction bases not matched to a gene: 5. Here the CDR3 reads CASSRTTSGDTQYF. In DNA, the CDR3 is TGCGCCAGCAGCCGTACGACTAGCGGAGATACGCAGTATTTT.

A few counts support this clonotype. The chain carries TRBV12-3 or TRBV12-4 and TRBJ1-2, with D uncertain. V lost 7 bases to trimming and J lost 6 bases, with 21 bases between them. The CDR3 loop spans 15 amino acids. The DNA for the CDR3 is TGTGCCAGCACCCTAAGCCAATCTGCCGGGAATGGCTACACCTTC. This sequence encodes CASTLSQSAGNGYTF.

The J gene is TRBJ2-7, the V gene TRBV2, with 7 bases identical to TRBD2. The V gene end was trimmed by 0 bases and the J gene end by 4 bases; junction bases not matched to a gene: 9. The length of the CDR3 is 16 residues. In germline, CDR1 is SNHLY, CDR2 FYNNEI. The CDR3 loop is CASSEALREVWYEQYF. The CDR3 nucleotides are TGTGCCAGCAGTGAAGCACTACGGGAGGTGTGGTACGAGCAGTACTTC.

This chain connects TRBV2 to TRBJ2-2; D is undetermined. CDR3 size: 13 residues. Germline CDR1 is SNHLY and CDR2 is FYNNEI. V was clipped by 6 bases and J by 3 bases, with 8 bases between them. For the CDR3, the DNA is TGTGCCAGCAGGACGGATTACACCGGGGAGCTGTTTTTT. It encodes CASRTDYTGELFF. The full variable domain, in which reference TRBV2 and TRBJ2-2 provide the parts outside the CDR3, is EPEVTQTPSHQVTQMGQEVILRCVPISNHLYFYWYRQILGQKVEFLVSFYNNEISEKSEIFDDQFSVERPDGSNFTLKIRSTKLEDSAMYFCASRTDYTGELFFGEGSRLTVL.

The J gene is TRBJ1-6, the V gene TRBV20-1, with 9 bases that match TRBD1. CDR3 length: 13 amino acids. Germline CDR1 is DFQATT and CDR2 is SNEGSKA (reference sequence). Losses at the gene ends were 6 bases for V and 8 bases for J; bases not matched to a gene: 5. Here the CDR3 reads CSAPGQGHSPLHF. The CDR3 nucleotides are TGCAGTGCCCCCGGACAGGGGCATTCACCCCTCCACTTT.

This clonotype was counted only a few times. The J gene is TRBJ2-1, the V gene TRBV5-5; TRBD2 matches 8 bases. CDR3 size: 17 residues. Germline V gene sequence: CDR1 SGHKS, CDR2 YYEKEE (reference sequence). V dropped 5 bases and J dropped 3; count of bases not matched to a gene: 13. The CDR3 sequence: CASSPGIGGVLYNEQFF. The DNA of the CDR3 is TGTGCCAGCAGTCCGGGCATCGGGGGGGTCCTCTACAATGAGCAGTTCTTC. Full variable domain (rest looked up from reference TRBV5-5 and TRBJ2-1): DAGVTQSPTHLIKTRGQQVTLRCSPISGHKSVSWYQQVLGQGPQFIFQYYEKEERGRGNFPDRFSARQFPNYSSELNVNALLLGDSALYLCASSPGIGGVLYNEQFFGPGTRLTVL.

CDR3 sequence: CSARAPSGNEQFF. CDR3 sequence (DNA): TGCAGTGCTAGAGCGCCTAGCGGCAATGAGCAGTTCTTC. The rearrangement links TRBV20-1 to TRBJ2-1; TRBD2 matches 7 bases. Per germline, CDR1 DFQATT and CDR2 SNEGSKA (reference sequence). Losses at the gene ends were 1 base for V and 6 bases for J; bases not matched to a gene: 3. The CDR3 length is 13 residues.

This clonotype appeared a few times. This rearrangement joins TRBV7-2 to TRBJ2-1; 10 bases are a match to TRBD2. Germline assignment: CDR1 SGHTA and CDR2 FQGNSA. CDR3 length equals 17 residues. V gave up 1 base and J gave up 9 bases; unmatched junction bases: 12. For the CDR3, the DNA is TGTGCCAGCAGCTTAGTCGGGGCTAGCGGGAGATGGGGTGAGCAGTTCTTC. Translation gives CASSLVGASGRWGEQFF.

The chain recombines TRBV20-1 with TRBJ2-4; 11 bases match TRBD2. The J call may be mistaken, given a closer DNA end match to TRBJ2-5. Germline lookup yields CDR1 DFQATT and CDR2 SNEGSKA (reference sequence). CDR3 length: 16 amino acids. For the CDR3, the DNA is TGCAGTGCTAGCCCACTAGCGGGGGAGCCCCAAGAGACCCAGTACTTC. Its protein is CSASPLAGEPQETQYF.

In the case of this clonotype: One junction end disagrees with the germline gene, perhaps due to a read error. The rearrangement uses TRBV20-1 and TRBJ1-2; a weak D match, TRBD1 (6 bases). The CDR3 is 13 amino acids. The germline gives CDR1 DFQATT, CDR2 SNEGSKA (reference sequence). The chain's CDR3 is CSARGTEDYGCTF. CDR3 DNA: TGCAGTGCTAGAGGGACAGAAGACTATGGCTGCACCTTC.

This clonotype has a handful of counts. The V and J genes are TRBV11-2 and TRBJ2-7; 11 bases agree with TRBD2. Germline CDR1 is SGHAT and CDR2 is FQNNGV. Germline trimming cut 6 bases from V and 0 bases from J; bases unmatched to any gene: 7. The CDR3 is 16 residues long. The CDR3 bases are TGTGCCAGCAGTTCGACTAGCGGGAACAGCTCCTACGAGCAGTACTTC. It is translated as CASSSTSGNSSYEQYF.

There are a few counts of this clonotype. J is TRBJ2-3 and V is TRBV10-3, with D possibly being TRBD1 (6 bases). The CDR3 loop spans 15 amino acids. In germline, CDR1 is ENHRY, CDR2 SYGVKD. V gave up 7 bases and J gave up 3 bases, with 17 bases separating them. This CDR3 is CAITSGVLITDTQYF. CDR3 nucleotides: TGTGCCATCACCTCAGGGGTCCTAATTACAGATACGCAGTATTTT.